This T cell receptor beta chain was recorded in a study of T-cell memory formation after mild COVID-19. Study-level background: Across donors, TCR clusters were largely donor specific.

Findings of the study overall: CM and EM subsets held most contracting CD4+ clones; EMRA held CD8+ ones.

Comments on this clonotype: The antigen is not known.

This CDR3 has 17 amino acids. Germline-derived CDR1 and CDR2 are SGHVS and FQNEAQ. Trimming took 5 bases from V and 1 from J, leaving 17 bases between them. 5'RACE primed from the constant segment yielded TCR alpha and TCR beta cDNA libraries bearing sample barcodes and UMIs. TCRdb independently ran MiXCR on the 5' RACE reads; one entry per CDR3 protein. The sample has about 340,000 distinct CDR3 sequences; approximately 13% are singletons. What was sequenced was PBMCs or a T cell subset sorted from them (not recorded which). The sequence was collected from a young man who had mild COVID-19 (a few samples of this study predate the infection). Cell type and time point are not known. This rearrangement joins TRBV7-8 to TRBJ2-2; tentatively, D is TRBD1 or TRBD2 (5 bases each). In nucleotides, the CDR3 is TGTGCCAGCAGCCACATCCGGGACCCAGAGAACACCGGGGAGCTGTTTTTT. Its protein product is CASSHIRDPENTGELFF.